Following are 20 T cell receptor beta chains from one sample sequenced in a study of CD8+ T cells in alopecia areata. Stated treatment: oral pan-JAK inhibitor, 5-10 mg twice daily. Isolated RNA was reverse transcribed into cDNA used as the sequencing template. TCRdb's table, derived via immunoSEQ multiplex PCR, lists solely in-frame clones and lacks some. The table has over 100,000 clones, about half seen once. The material was CD4+ T cells sorted from blood, obtained at week 4, from a patient treated with tofacitinib. The receptors shown here come from a human donor with alopecia areata.

The V gene is TRBV6-1, the J gene TRBJ2-1, with D perhaps matching TRBD1 (7 bases). Germline CDR1 and CDR2: MNHNS and SASEGT. CDR3 length: 15 residues. With 8 bases removed from V and 0 bases from J, the gap between germline ends came to 14 bases. The CDR3 coding sequence is TGTGCCAGCTACCGCGGGACAGCCTCCTACAATGAGCAGTTCTTC. It codes for CASYRGTASYNEQFF.

In its sample, this clone was seen a few times. The chain uses TRBV29-1 and TRBJ2-7; the match to TRBD1 covers 10 bases. This CDR3 is 13 amino acids long. Germline CDR1 reads SQVTM; CDR2 reads ANQGSEA. Trimming at V came to 7 bases and at J to 4 bases, leaving 7 bases not matched to a gene. The CDR3: CSALTGGDYEQYF. The DNA of the CDR3 is TGCAGCGCTCTGACAGGGGGCGATTACGAGCAGTACTTC.

This clone was recorded a few times. The CDR3 bases are TGCGCCAGCAGCTCGGGACGAAACCAAGAGACCCAGTACTTC. It is translated as CASSSGRNQETQYF. The genes are TRBV5-1 and TRBJ2-5; D tentatively fits TRBD1 or TRBD2 (5 bases each). The CDR3 sequence is 14 residues long. V was trimmed by 3 bases and J by 0 bases, leaving 9 bases between them. Per germline, CDR1 SGHRS and CDR2 YFSETQ.

The rearrangement uses TRBV2 and TRBJ1-2, with unresolved D. V lost 3 bases, J lost 14 bases, and 13 bases lay in between. This CDR3 comprises 11 residues. Germline V CDR1 and CDR2: SNHLY, FYNNEI. In DNA, the CDR3 is TGTGCCAGCAGTGAGGCCGGCCTATGGACCTTC. Translating gives CASSEAGLWTF.

The table lists this clone with a few counts. The chain has TRBV29-1 and TRBJ1-1; no clear D gene. CDR1 and CDR2 (germline): SQVTM, ANQGSEA. V was trimmed by 4 bases and J by 0 bases, leaving 6 bases between them. The CDR3 consists of 12 residues. CDR3 region: CSVVPMNTEAFF. The CDR3, as DNA: TGCAGCGTTGTGCCGATGAACACTGAAGCTTTCTTT.

This chain uses TRBV4-1 with TRBJ1-3, with a weak D call TRBD1 (5 bases). Per the germline V gene, CDR1 is MGHRA and CDR2 is YSYEKL. V lost 3 bases, J lost 2 bases, and 11 bases lay in between. The length of the CDR3 is 15 residues. CDR3 sequence (DNA): TGCGCCAGCAGCCACCCGGGACGGACTGGAAACACCATATATTTT. Amino acid sequence: CASSHPGRTGNTIYF.

The chain links TRBV7-9 to TRBJ2-7, with TRBD1 matching over 7 bases. V was pared by 10 bases and J by 11 bases, with 11 bases of the junction left unmatched. Germline loops: CDR1 SEHNR, CDR2 FQNEAQ (reference sequence). The length of the CDR3 is 11 residues. The CDR3 spells CATSAPGQKYF. CDR3 coding DNA: TGTGCCACCTCTGCTCCGGGACAGAAGTACTTC.

The chain couples TRBV18 to TRBJ2-7; 7 positions agree with TRBD1. In germline, CDR1 is KGHSH, CDR2 LQKENI. This CDR3 region has 13 residues. V lost 5 bases and J lost 2; bases outside the gene matches: 3. The CDR3 here is CASSGTATYEQYF. In DNA, the CDR3 is TGTGCCAGCTCAGGGACAGCCACCTACGAGCAGTACTTC.

V and J are TRBV25-1 and TRBJ1-4; D may be TRBD1 (6 bases). The CDR3 is 16 residues long. V lost 3 bases and J 2 bases, leaving 13 bases between the germline ends. Germline V gene lookup returns CDR1 MGHDK and CDR2 SYGVNS. Written as DNA, the CDR3 is TGTGCCAGCAGTGACAGGGCAGGGGTCACTAATGAAAAACTGTTTTTT. Encoded protein: CASSDRAGVTNEKLFF.

V usage is TRBV5-1 and J usage is TRBJ2-1; weak D call: TRBD2 (6 bases). From germline, CDR1 is SGHRS and CDR2 YFSETQ. CDR3 length: 19 residues. The V end was cut by 4 bases, the J end by 5 bases, with 28 bases between. The CDR3 spells CASSPKSRLGDSKNNEQFF. The CDR3, as DNA: TGCGCCAGCAGCCCCAAAAGTCGGCTCGGGGACTCTAAAAACAATGAGCAGTTCTTC. Variable domain in full (rest from reference TRBV5-1 and TRBJ2-1): KAGVTQTPRYLIKTRGQQVTLSCSPISGHRSVSWYQQTPGQGLQFLFEYFSETQRNKGNFPGRFSGRQFSNSRSEMNVSTLELGDSALYLCASSPKSRLGDSKNNEQFFGPGTRLTVL.

The J gene is TRBJ1-5, the V gene TRBV15; no clear D gene. CDR1 and CDR2 from the germline V gene are LNHNV and YYDKDF (reference sequence). V was shortened by 5 bases and J by 1 base, with 6 bases between the two germline ends. The CDR3 consists of 13 residues. Here the CDR3 DNA reads TGTGCCACCAGCTCAGTAAGCAATCAGCCCCAGCATTTT. Translated, it gives CATSSVSNQPQHF.

The chain has TRBV2 and TRBJ2-4; 11 bases are a match to TRBD1. The CDR3 covers 16 residues. V was pared by 6 bases and J by 0 bases, with 4 bases of the junction left unmatched. Germline loops: CDR1 SNHLY, CDR2 FYNNEI. CDR3 coding DNA: TGTGCCAGCAGGCGGACAGGGGGCTTAGCCAAAAACATTCAGTACTTC. Protein sequence: CASRRTGGLAKNIQYF.

This chain connects TRBV25-1 to TRBJ1-1; D might be TRBD1 (5 bases). Trimming took off 6 bases at V and 4 bases at J, with 15 bases between the two ends. The germline CDR1 and CDR2 sequences are MGHDK and SYGVNS. The CDR3 is made up of 14 amino acids. The chain's CDR3 is CASRGEGWGTEAFF. CDR3 DNA sequence: TGTGCCAGCAGGGGGGAGGGTTGGGGCACTGAAGCTTTCTTT.

The chain combines TRBV4-2 with TRBJ2-1; no clear D. Between the trimmed V and J ends, which lost 1 base and 7 bases, there was a span of 2 bases. The germline CDR1 and CDR2 sequences are LGHNA and YNFKEQ. This CDR3 has 11 amino acids. In DNA form, the CDR3 reads TGTGCCAGCAGCCAAGTGAATGAGCAGTTCTTC. Its translation is CASSQVNEQFF.

The chain employs TRBV6-5 and TRBJ2-3; D is ambiguous. V was shortened by 5 bases and J by 6 bases, with 6 bases between the two germline ends. This CDR3 has 11 amino acids. Germline loops: CDR1 MNHEY, CDR2 SVGAGI. In nucleotides, the CDR3 is TGTGCCAGCAGTGTAGTCGATACGCAGTATTTT. It specifies CASSVVDTQYF.

The V gene is TRBV6-6, the J gene TRBJ2-3; no clear D. The CDR3 loop spans 11 amino acids. The germline V gene encodes CDR1 MNHNY and CDR2 SVGAGI (reference sequence). V lost 6 bases and J lost 6, with 7 bases in between. The CDR3 protein is CASSDPDTQYF. The CDR3, as DNA: TGTGCCAGCAGCGATCCGGATACGCAGTATTTT.

Only one count was recorded for this clone. The genes are TRBV29-1 and TRBJ1-5; 8 bases match TRBD1. This CDR3 has 12 residues. V was clipped by 7 bases and J by 5 bases; unmatched bases: 4. Germline V gene lookup returns CDR1 SQVTM and CDR2 ANQGSEA. The DNA of the CDR3 is TGCAGCGCTACGACAGGGGATCAGCCCCAGCATTTT. Encoded protein: CSATTGDQPQHF.

The J gene is TRBJ2-1, the V gene TRBV5-1, with 9 bases fitting TRBD2. With 1 base clipped from V and 10 bases from J, the junction kept 12 bases outside the gene matches. The germline CDR1 and CDR2 sequences are SGHRS and YFSETQ. The CDR3 totals 16 residues. CDR3 amino acids: CASSLRVAGERNEQFF. The CDR3 bases are TGCGCCAGCAGCTTGCGCGTAGCGGGAGAGAGGAACGAGCAGTTCTTC.

This clone occurred a few times. The J gene is TRBJ1-1, the V gene TRBV7-9; D unresolved. Trimming removed 11 bases at V and 5 bases at J, with 6 bases between. The CDR3 is 9 residues long. The germline V gene has CDR1 SEHNR and CDR2 FQNEAQ (reference sequence). This CDR3 reads CALGTEAFF. The CDR3, as DNA: TGTGCCCTAGGGACTGAAGCTTTCTTT.

This clone was seen a few times. The rearrangement joins TRBV18 to TRBJ2-3, with TRBD2 identical over 8 bases. The ends lost 2 bases at V and 6 bases at J; junction bases unmatched: 10. Germline CDR1 and CDR2: KGHSH and LQKENI. The CDR3 loop spans 16 amino acids. The CDR3 DNA is TGTGCCAGCTCACCAACTTCCAGCGGGAGCCCGGATACGCAGTATTTT. Amino acid sequence: CASSPTSSGSPDTQYF.